Below are 10 T cell receptor beta chains sequenced from a single sample in a study of human T cells and chemical hapten exposure. One entry per CDR3 protein, called by TCRdb with MiXCR from the RACE reads. In the table there are roughly 97,000 distinct CDR3 sequences, around 25% of which are singletons. Time point indicated: patch test 3, about 24 weeks after DPC sensitization. As for treatment: therapeutic diphenylcyclopropenone sensitization with weekly scalp DPC. Sequencing was performed on whole blood, taken in connection with sensitization to the hapten diphenylcyclopropenone (DPC). Every receptor here comes from a man aged 40-50 years with alopecia areata. Some clones in this sample may be carry-over from other donors' samples.

This clonotype was detected only a few times. The rearrangement joins TRBV7-9 to TRBJ2-2; TRBD2 aligns across 8 bases. Germline V lookup: CDR1 SEHNR, CDR2 FQNEAQ (reference sequence). The CDR3 contains 17 residues. Losses at the gene ends were 5 bases for V and 4 bases for J; bases not matched to a gene: 12. The CDR3 DNA reads as TGTGCCAGCAGCGAACCTTTAGCGGGACCCATCACCGGGGAGCTGTTTTTT. This translates into CASSEPLAGPITGELFF.

The chain couples TRBV9 to TRBJ1-5; D gene uncertain. Trimming stripped 3 bases from V and 6 bases from J, with 10 bases between. The CDR3 is made up of 13 amino acids. CDR1 and CDR2 from the germline V gene are SGDLS and YYNGEE. The CDR3 region has the DNA TGTGCCAGCAGCGGAGGAGGTTTTCAGCCCCAGCATTTT. Protein product: CASSGGGFQPQHF.

This clonotype was detected a few times. This rearrangement joins TRBV7-8 to TRBJ1-4, with D hard to call. Germline V gene lookup returns CDR1 SGHVS and CDR2 FQNEAQ. V was shortened by 1 base and J by 0 bases, with 12 bases between the two germline ends. The CDR3 is 17 amino acids. The CDR3 here is CASSLGRVVATNEKLFF. CDR3 DNA: TGTGCCAGCAGCTTAGGACGGGTAGTAGCAACTAATGAAAAACTGTTTTTT.

This clonotype was detected once. The CDR3 DNA follows: TGTGCCAGCAGCTTCACCGGGACTAGTTACGAGCAGTACTTC. Its translation: CASSFTGTSYEQYF. The V call is TRBV12-3 or TRBV12-4, the J call TRBJ2-7; 8 bases align to TRBD2. The CDR3 spans 14 residues. Unmatched junction bases numbered 8, after V lost 6 bases and J lost 4 bases.

This clonotype was seen ten or more times. The chain links TRBV27 to TRBJ2-7, with 8 bases matching TRBD1. Looked up from germline, CDR1 is MNHEY and CDR2 is SMNVEV (reference sequence). J was trimmed by 2 bases and V by 3 bases; bases with no gene match: 0. CDR3 size: 13 residues. CDR3 DNA: TGTGCCAGCAGTTTGACAGGGGCCTACGAGCAGTACTTC. It is translated as CASSLTGAYEQYF.

Only a few counts were recorded for this clonotype. The V gene is TRBV20-1, the J gene TRBJ2-3; D is unresolved. The germline gives CDR1 DFQATT, CDR2 SNEGSKA (reference sequence). With 6 bases removed from V and 1 base from J, the gap between germline ends came to 8 bases. CDR3 length equals 12 residues. CDR3 region: CSARLRTDTQYF. The DNA for the CDR3 is TGCAGTGCCCGCCTACGCACAGATACGCAGTATTTT.

Many counts were recorded for this clonotype. The chain couples TRBV12-3 or TRBV12-4 to TRBJ2-2; D ambiguous. Trimming stripped 6 bases from V and 6 bases from J, with 17 bases between. This CDR3 contains 15 residues. As DNA, the CDR3 is TGTGCCAGCAGCCCTACATCGACGATGGCCGGGGAGCTGTTTTTT. It encodes CASSPTSTMAGELFF.

The rearrangement links TRBV7-9 to TRBJ2-3; 8 bases map to TRBD2. With 5 bases clipped from V and 1 base from J, the junction kept 5 bases outside the gene matches. The CDR3 runs 15 residues. Germline lookup yields CDR1 SEHNR and CDR2 FQNEAQ (reference sequence). CDR3 sequence (DNA): TGTGCCAGCAGCCTACTAGCGGTGCGCACAGATACGCAGTATTTT. This gives the protein CASSLLAVRTDTQYF.

The gene calls are TRBV20-1 and TRBJ2-5; D is uncertain. The CDR3 is made up of 13 amino acids. Germline values: CDR1 DFQATT, CDR2 SNEGSKA (reference sequence). V lost 2 bases, J lost 12 bases, and 19 bases lay in between. In DNA form, the CDR3 reads TGCAGTGCTAGACTAGAGTCCCTATTTCAGGAGTACTTC. Its translation is CSARLESLFQEYF.

This clonotype was counted only a few times. V is TRBV6-2 or TRBV6-3 and J is TRBJ1-5; D remains unclear. CDR1 is MNHEY, CDR2 SVGEGT, per germline. The CDR3 consists of 16 residues. Trimming stripped 2 bases from V and 4 bases from J, with 15 bases between. The CDR3 region is CASSYHSTTSNQPQHF. In nucleotides, the CDR3 is TGTGCCAGCAGTTACCATAGCACTACGAGTAATCAGCCCCAGCATTTT.